This passage covers 12 T cell receptor beta chains from one sample sequenced in a study of identifying expanded T cells in peripheral blood. Sequencing used immunoSEQ multiplex PCR; TCRdb keeps in-frame clones, though not all of them. The repertoire has tens of thousands of clones, 88% of them found once; the top ten carry around 3.6%. Material: blood. Every receptor here comes from a person aged 18 to 70 in good health.

The rearrangement joins TRBV7-8 to TRBJ1-5, with TRBD1 matching 12 bases. The germline V gene has CDR1 SGHVS and CDR2 FQNEAQ. The CDR3 has 17 residues. The J segment lost 2 bases and the V segment lost 3 bases, leaving 5 bases of the junction unmatched. CDR3 DNA: TGTGCCAGCAGCTTGGGTGGGGACAGGGGGCGCAATCAGCCCCAGCATTTT. The encoded protein is CASSLGGDRGRNQPQHF.

This chain links TRBV5-1 with TRBJ1-1; no clear D. CDR3 length: 12 residues. Germline CDR1 and CDR2: SGHRS and YFSETQ. V shed 5 bases and J shed 2 bases, with 7 bases lying between them. The chain's CDR3 is CASRMTNTEAFF. The CDR3 DNA is TGCGCCAGCAGAATGACAAACACTGAAGCTTTCTTT.

The chain has TRBV30 and TRBJ2-5, with TRBD2 matching 13 bases. The V gene end was trimmed by 2 bases and the J gene end by 7 bases; junction bases not matched to a gene: 7. Germline V gene sequence: CDR1 GTSNPN, CDR2 SVGIG (reference sequence). The CDR3 extends over 15 amino acids. CDR3 protein: CAWSPPGLAGRTQYF. The CDR3 DNA follows: TGTGCCTGGAGTCCGCCGGGACTAGCGGGAAGGACCCAGTACTTC.

The chain employs TRBV27 and TRBJ1-4; D unclear. V shed 5 bases and J shed 4 bases, with 11 bases lying between them. CDR3 length: 14 amino acids. Germline CDR1 MNHEY, CDR2 SMNVEV (reference sequence). CDR3 residues: CASSSGSGNEKLFF. The CDR3 DNA reads TGTGCCAGCAGTAGTGGATCCGGTAATGAAAAACTGTTTTTT.

The rearrangement links TRBV7-2 to TRBJ2-5; 15 bases are a match to TRBD2. The CDR3 loop spans 19 amino acids. Germline V lookup: CDR1 SGHTA, CDR2 FQGNSA. The ends lost 5 bases at V and 5 bases at J; junction bases unmatched: 15. The CDR3 sequence: CASSPLPWTSGGARETQYF. CDR3 sequence (DNA): TGTGCCAGCAGCCCTTTACCTTGGACTAGCGGGGGGGCCAGGGAGACCCAGTACTTC.

The rearrangement links TRBV27 to TRBJ1-1; D unclear. The CDR3 has 14 amino acids. The V and J ends lost 2 bases and 1 base respectively, with 8 bases between them. Germline CDR1 is MNHEY and CDR2 is SMNVEV (reference sequence). The CDR3 nucleotides are TGTGCCAGCAGTTTAGGTGTGGGGAACACTGAAGCTTTCTTT. It yields the protein CASSLGVGNTEAFF.

The chain is built from TRBV2 and TRBJ1-1; 9 bases line up with TRBD1. Germline CDR1 SNHLY, CDR2 FYNNEI. This CDR3 region has 16 residues. V lost 0 bases to trimming and J lost 5 bases; unmatched junction nucleotides: 7. The CDR3 nucleotides are TGTGCCAGCAGTGAAGCGAACAGGGGGCGGGGAACTGAAGCTTTCTTT. The encoded protein is CASSEANRGRGTEAFF.

The chain uses TRBV4-2 and TRBJ2-7; 7 bases agree with TRBD1. The CDR3 consists of 14 residues. Germline CDR1 LGHNA, CDR2 YNFKEQ. With 4 bases clipped from V and 6 bases from J, the junction kept 9 bases outside the gene matches. The DNA of the CDR3 is TGTGCCAGCAGCCGGACAGGCTTGGGTTCCGAGCAGTACTTC. Translated, it gives CASSRTGLGSEQYF.

The rearrangement joins TRBV6-4 to TRBJ2-2; 9 bases agree with TRBD1. Germline loops: CDR1 MRHNA, CDR2 SNTAGT. CDR3 length equals 15 residues. Germline trimming cut 4 bases from V and 5 bases from J; bases unmatched to any gene: 5. In DNA, the CDR3 is TGTGCCAGCAGTGCATACGGGACAGGGACCGGGGAGCTGTTTTTT. Its translation: CASSAYGTGTGELFF.

This chain uses TRBV28 with TRBJ1-2; TRBD1 aligns across 9 bases. Germline V gene lookup returns CDR1 MDHEN and CDR2 SYDVKM. V trimming: 5 bases; J trimming: 7 bases; junction bases outside the gene matches: 8. The CDR3 consists of 14 residues. CDR3 region: CASSQRQGVIGYTF. The CDR3 coding sequence is TGTGCCAGCAGTCAGAGACAGGGGGTGATTGGCTACACCTTC.

V and J are TRBV5-6 and TRBJ1-5; tentatively, D is TRBD1 (5 bases). The germline V and J ends were trimmed by 0 bases and 3 bases, with 10 bases remaining between them. In germline, CDR1 is SGHDT, CDR2 YYEEEE. CDR3 length: 15 residues. In nucleotides, the CDR3 is TGTGCCAGCAGCTTGGGGGCAGGGTTCAATCAGCCCCAGCATTTT. Translation gives CASSLGAGFNQPQHF.

J is TRBJ2-7 and V is TRBV7-6; 8 nucleotides agree with TRBD2. This CDR3 has 14 amino acids. The junction had 5 bases not matched to a gene; V was cut back by 5 bases and J by 2 bases. Germline values: CDR1 SGHVS, CDR2 FNYEAQ. CDR3 nucleotide sequence: TGTGCCAGCAGCCCCGGGACTAGTCCCTACGAGCAGTACTTC. Translation: CASSPGTSPYEQYF.